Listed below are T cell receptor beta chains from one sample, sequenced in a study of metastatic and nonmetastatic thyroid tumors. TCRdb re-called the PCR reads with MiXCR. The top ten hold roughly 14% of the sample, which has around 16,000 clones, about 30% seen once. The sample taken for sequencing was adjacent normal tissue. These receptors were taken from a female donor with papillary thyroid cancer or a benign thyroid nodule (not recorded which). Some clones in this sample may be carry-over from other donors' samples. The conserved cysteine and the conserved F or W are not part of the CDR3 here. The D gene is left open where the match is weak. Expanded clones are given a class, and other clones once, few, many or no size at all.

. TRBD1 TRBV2 ASSEAPEGARNQPQH
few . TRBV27 ASSMALGARYEQY
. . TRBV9 ASSGSDGSYEQY
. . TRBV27 ASSFTGSKETQY
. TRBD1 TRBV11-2 ASRTGGTDTQY
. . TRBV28 ASTQDSYEQY
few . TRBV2 ASTGNSPLH
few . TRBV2 ASRPTGPLPEQY
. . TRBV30 ACARQAHEQY
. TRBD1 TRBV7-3 ASREDRESTEAF
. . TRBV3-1 ASSQGSGRGKGYT
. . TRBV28 ASRPSSRIRFRDYGYT
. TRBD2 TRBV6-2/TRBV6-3 ASSSVTSLRETQY
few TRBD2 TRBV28 ASSYPGGGRGQY
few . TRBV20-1 SASRGSGNTIY
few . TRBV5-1 ASSLGWSGTEQSPLH
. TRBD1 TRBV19 ASSIAGQINQPQH
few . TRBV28 ASYTGYGGQPQH
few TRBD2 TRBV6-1 ASSHGTSGEQF
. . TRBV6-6 ASSYAGSGNSPLH
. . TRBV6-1 ASSSFYYNEQF
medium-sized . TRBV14 ASSRYSAFYTDTQY
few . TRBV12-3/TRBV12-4 ASSLENRNQPQH
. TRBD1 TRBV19 ASSAGTGGRELF
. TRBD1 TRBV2 ASSPGQWQPQH
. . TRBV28 ASRSWGNEQF
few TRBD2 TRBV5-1 ASSLELAASGYEQY
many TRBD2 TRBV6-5 ASTTSGAMAGELF
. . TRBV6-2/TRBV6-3 ASSWTTGANVLT
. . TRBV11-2 ASSLGFESYEQY
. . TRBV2 ASSEGRAGVTGELF
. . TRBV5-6 ASSLRGLENTGELF
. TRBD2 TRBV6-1 ASSESAGGLETQY
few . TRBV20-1 SAPGRGYEAF
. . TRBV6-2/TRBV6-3 ASSRRDLRLYEQY
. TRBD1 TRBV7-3 ASSFGQGGNTGELF
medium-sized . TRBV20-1 SATRQNMNTEAF
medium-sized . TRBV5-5 ASDQALGNSPLH
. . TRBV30 AWRGGAETQF
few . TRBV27 ASSPRYGQLQH
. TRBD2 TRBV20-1 SARDRGTSKGNEQF
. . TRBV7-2 ASSPDWGFKQPHH
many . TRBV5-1 ASSSGLTSSYEQY
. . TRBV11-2 ASSLGAATPYGYT